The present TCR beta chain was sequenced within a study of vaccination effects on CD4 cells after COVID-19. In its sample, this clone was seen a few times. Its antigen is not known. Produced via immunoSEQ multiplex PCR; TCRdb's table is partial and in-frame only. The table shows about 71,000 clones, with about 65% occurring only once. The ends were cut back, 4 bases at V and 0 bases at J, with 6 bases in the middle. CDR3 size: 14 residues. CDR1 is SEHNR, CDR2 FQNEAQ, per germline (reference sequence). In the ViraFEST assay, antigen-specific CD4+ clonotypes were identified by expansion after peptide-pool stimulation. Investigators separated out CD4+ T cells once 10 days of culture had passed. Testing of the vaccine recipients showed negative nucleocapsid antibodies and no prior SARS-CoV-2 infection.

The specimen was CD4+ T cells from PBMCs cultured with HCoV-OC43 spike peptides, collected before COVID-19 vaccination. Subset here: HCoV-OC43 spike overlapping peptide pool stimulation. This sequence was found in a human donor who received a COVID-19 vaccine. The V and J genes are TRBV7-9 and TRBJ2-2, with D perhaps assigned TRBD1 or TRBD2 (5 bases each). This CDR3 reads CASSWGTNTGELFF. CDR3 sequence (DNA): TGTGCCAGCAGCTGGGGGACGAACACCGGGGAGCTGTTTTTT.